This TCR beta chain is from a study of regulatory T cells in long-lasting Graves disease. This CDR3 comprises 14 residues. The germline gives CDR1 MDHEN, CDR2 SYDVKM. V lost 3 bases to trimming and J lost 3 bases, with 12 bases between them. The table lists this clonotype with many counts. Time point defined: newly diagnosed GD, antithyroid drugs for less than 3 months. Researchers made the TCR library from RNA that was extracted from PBMCs. Combining iRepertoire HTBI primers with Arm-PCR of CDR3 regions, the authors built TCR beta libraries. TCRdb called the multiplex PCR reads again in MiXCR, with one record for every CDR3 protein. Of approximately 460,000 distinct CDR3 sequences listed, 16% are singletons. This sample was shared with a second study, whose subject was T cells in Graves' hyperthyroidism and ophthalmopathy. Per that paper: Clonotypes that were expanded in thyroid above 0.001 mostly appeared in blood too.

The clonotype comes from a woman aged 30 to 39 with Graves disease. The V and J genes are TRBV28 and TRBJ2-7; D ambiguous. The sequenced sample was peripheral blood mononuclear cells (PBMCs), obtained at new diagnosis, from a patient treated with antithyroid drugs. CDR3 amino acids: CASSFARIHYEQYF. CDR3 DNA sequence: TGTGCCAGCAGTTTCGCAAGAATACACTACGAGCAGTACTTC.